This passage covers 22 T cell receptor beta chains from one sample sequenced in a study of CD8+ T cells in alopecia areata. Researchers sorted CD4+ cells into CD25+CD127- cells for five patients. The authors extracted RNA and reverse transcribed it into cDNA as the sequencing template. TCRdb's table, derived via immunoSEQ multiplex PCR, lists solely in-frame clones and lacks some. In the table there are 35,000 to 45,000 clones, nearly 55% of which are singletons. Input material: CD4+ Tregs sorted from blood. The receptors come from a human donor with alopecia areata.

This clone was found a few times. V gene TRBV6-5 combines with J gene TRBJ2-5; 8 bases match TRBD2. The germline V gene encodes CDR1 MNHEY and CDR2 SVGAGI. With V trimmed by 10 bases and J by 5 bases, 9 bases remained unmatched. The CDR3 has 13 residues. The CDR3 DNA reads as TGTGCCACCCGTCTAGCGGGTGGGGAGACCCAGTACTTC. Protein product: CATRLAGGETQYF.

The rearrangement links TRBV30 to TRBJ1-4; possibly TRBD1 for D (5 bases). Germline lookup yields CDR1 GTSNPN and CDR2 SVGIG (reference sequence). CDR3 length: 12 residues. V was cut by 2 bases and J by 10 bases, with 11 bases left in between. CDR3 residues: CAWSWGVGKLFF. Written as DNA, the CDR3 is TGTGCCTGGAGTTGGGGGGTGGGAAAACTGTTTTTT.

This clone was seen more than once but under ten times. The chain has TRBV7-9 and TRBJ2-5, with 9 nucleotides matching TRBD2. After removal of 4 bases from V and 7 bases from J, the junction contained 13 bases not matched to a gene. Germline V gives CDR1 SEHNR, CDR2 FQNEAQ (reference sequence). The CDR3 is 16 residues long. CDR3 in amino acids: CASSSLSPGLAGTQYF. DNA of the CDR3: TGTGCCAGCAGCTCCCTCTCCCCGGGACTAGCAGGGACCCAGTACTTC.

This rearrangement joins TRBV5-1 to TRBJ2-1; a weak D match, TRBD2 (6 bases). Trimming took 0 bases from V and 2 from J, leaving 12 bases between them. The CDR3 extends over 16 amino acids. Germline values: CDR1 SGHRS, CDR2 YFSETQ. The CDR3 DNA follows: TGCGCCAGCAGCTTGGCCCGACTAGGTGCCTACAATGAGCAGTTCTTC. Encoded protein: CASSLARLGAYNEQFF.

V gene TRBV7-6 combines with J gene TRBJ1-1, with D perhaps TRBD1 (6 bases). The CDR3 runs to 14 residues. V gave up 8 bases and J gave up 7 bases, with 20 bases separating them. The V gene's germline CDR1 is SGHVS and CDR2 FNYEAQ. The CDR3 reads CASRSLTRGDEAFF. As DNA, the CDR3 is TGTGCCAGCCGTTCCCTTACCAGGGGAGATGAAGCTTTCTTT.

This clone has only a few counts. The rearrangement uses TRBV28 and TRBJ2-5, with 10 nucleotides matching TRBD1. Per the germline V gene, CDR1 is MDHEN and CDR2 is SYDVKM. V was clipped by 6 bases and J by 4 bases; unmatched bases: 8. CDR3 length: 15 amino acids. The CDR3: CASSHDRGRGETQYF. For the CDR3, the DNA is TGTGCCAGCAGCCACGACAGGGGGCGAGGAGAGACCCAGTACTTC.

This clone has just a few counts. The J gene is TRBJ2-1, the V gene TRBV6-5; 7 positions match TRBD1. Per the germline V gene, CDR1 is MNHEY and CDR2 is SVGAGI. The CDR3 spans 15 residues. The J segment lost 1 base and the V segment lost 6 bases, leaving 6 bases of the junction unmatched. In DNA form, the CDR3 reads TGTGCCAGCAGCCTGGACAGGCCTTCCTACAATGAGCAGTTCTTC. This gives the protein CASSLDRPSYNEQFF.

V gene TRBV4-1 combines with J gene TRBJ2-5; 10 nucleotides line up with TRBD2. With V trimmed by 0 bases and J by 0 bases, 1 base remained unmatched. This CDR3 spans 16 amino acids. CDR1 MGHRA and CDR2 YSYEKL come from the germline V gene. The CDR3 DNA follows: TGCGCCAGCAGCCAAGAGCTAGCGGGAGACCAAGAGACCCAGTACTTC. Its translation: CASSQELAGDQETQYF.

The rearrangement uses TRBV7-2 and TRBJ2-5; 9 bases agree with TRBD1. V lost 5 bases, J lost 7 bases, and 8 bases stayed unmatched. Germline CDR1 and CDR2: SGHTA and FQGNSA. The CDR3 sequence is 14 residues long. CDR3 residues: CASSPGTGPMTQYF. The CDR3, as DNA: TGTGCCAGCAGCCCAGGGACAGGGCCAATGACCCAGTACTTC.

This clone turned up a few times. V is TRBV6-6 and J is TRBJ1-1; the D gene is possibly TRBD1 (5 bases). This CDR3 spans 13 amino acids. Trimming removed 0 bases at V and 10 bases at J, with 12 bases between. Germline-derived CDR1 and CDR2 are MNHNY and SVGAGI (reference sequence). The CDR3 sequence: CASSYSRQGVAFF. As DNA, the CDR3 is TGTGCCAGCAGTTACTCGCGGCAGGGTGTAGCTTTCTTT.

The J gene is TRBJ2-3, the V gene TRBV5-4, with 8 bases matching TRBD2. Germline V gene sequence: CDR1 SGHNT, CDR2 YYREEE (reference sequence). V lost 4 bases, J lost 0 bases, and 4 bases stayed unmatched. This CDR3 contains 15 residues. This CDR3 reads CASSRGGLSTDTQYF. The CDR3 nucleotides are TGTGCCAGCAGCCGGGGGGGCCTTAGCACAGATACGCAGTATTTT.

This CDR3 is CASSQSLDPTGDTIYF. Written as DNA, the CDR3 is TGCGCCAGCAGTCAATCTCTGGATCCCACAGGGGACACCATATATTTT. The rearrangement links TRBV23-1 to TRBJ1-3; 7 bases map to TRBD1. Being an ORF, TRBV23-1 has a function that is uncertain. The CDR3 has 16 amino acids. V gave up 0 bases and J gave up 8 bases; unmatched junction bases: 10.

The chain uses TRBV29-1 and TRBJ1-3; tentatively, D is TRBD1 (5 bases). Germline V gives CDR1 SQVTM, CDR2 ANQGSEA. V was shortened by 4 bases and J by 2 bases, with 9 bases between the two germline ends. The CDR3 loop spans 13 amino acids. In nucleotides, the CDR3 is TGCAGCGTTGGTTCGGGACCTGGAAACACCATATATTTT. Translating gives CSVGSGPGNTIYF.

The V gene is TRBV27, the J gene TRBJ2-5; D possibly matches TRBD1 or TRBD2 (5 bases each). The CDR3 sequence is 16 residues long. V was trimmed by 6 bases and J by 5 bases, leaving 22 bases between them. Per the germline V gene, CDR1 is MNHEY and CDR2 is SMNVEV (reference sequence). The CDR3 DNA follows: TGTGCCAGCAGCTTCCCCTACAGGATTGGGGAGGAGACCCAGTACTTC. This encodes CASSFPYRIGEETQYF.

The chain carries TRBV5-1 and TRBJ1-5, with unresolved D. The CDR3 extends over 15 amino acids. The germline CDR1 and CDR2 sequences are SGHRS and YFSETQ. Trimming shortened V by 0 bases and J by 3 bases, and 10 bases separated the two germline ends. CDR3 amino acids: CASSLGGLDNQPQHF. CDR3 DNA sequence: TGCGCCAGCAGCTTGGGCGGCTTAGACAATCAGCCCCAGCATTTT.

The chain joins TRBV14 to TRBJ2-5, with D uncertain. Germline V gene data show CDR1 as SGHDN and CDR2 as FVKESK. There are 15 residues in the CDR3. The V end was cut by 3 bases, the J end by 2 bases, with 13 bases between. The CDR3 protein is CASSHRAYRQETQYF. For the CDR3, the DNA is TGTGCCAGCAGCCATAGGGCTTACCGACAAGAGACCCAGTACTTC.

This sequence joins TRBV5-1 and TRBJ2-2, with TRBD1 matching over 8 bases. Germline CDR1 and CDR2: SGHRS and YFSETQ. There are 13 residues in the CDR3. V was clipped by 7 bases and J by 2 bases; unmatched bases: 1. CDR3: CASGTGNTGELFF. The CDR3 DNA sequence: TGCGCCAGCGGGACAGGCAACACCGGGGAGCTGTTTTTT.

This sequence joins TRBV7-3 and TRBJ2-5; D is ambiguous. V lost 5 bases to trimming and J lost 5 bases, with 9 bases between them. This CDR3 has 12 residues. Germline V gene data show CDR1 as SGHTA and CDR2 as FQGTGA. The CDR3 DNA follows: TGTGCCAGCAGCCAAAACGGGGAGACCCAGTACTTC. Protein product: CASSQNGETQYF.

In its sample, this clone was seen once. The chain recombines TRBV30 with TRBJ2-6; no definite D call. Trimming removed 5 bases from V and 0 bases from J, with 5 bases in between. The CDR3 has 13 residues. Germline V CDR1 and CDR2: GTSNPN, SVGIG (reference sequence). In nucleotides, the CDR3 is TGTGCCTGGCGGTACTCTGGGGCCAACGTCCTGACTTTC. Residues: CAWRYSGANVLTF.

This clone appeared a single time. V is TRBV2 and J is TRBJ2-7; no firm D call. V was shortened by 8 bases and J by 4 bases, with 3 bases between the two germline ends. This CDR3 spans 9 amino acids. The germline V gene encodes CDR1 SNHLY and CDR2 FYNNEI. CDR3 coding DNA: TGTGCCAGCGGATACGAGCAGTACTTC. This codes for CASGYEQYF.

The chain couples TRBV18 to TRBJ2-5; the match to TRBD1 covers 7 bases. This CDR3 is built from 15 residues. Per the germline V gene, CDR1 is KGHSH and CDR2 is LQKENI. V lost 3 bases, J lost 1 base, and 5 bases stayed unmatched. The CDR3 region is CASSPQTGTQETQYF. As DNA, the CDR3 is TGTGCCAGCTCACCGCAGACAGGGACCCAAGAGACCCAGTACTTC.

The table lists this clone with a few counts. The DNA of the CDR3 is TGTGCCAGCAGCTTAGTCTCTCAGAACACCGGGGAGCTGTTTTTT. It translates to CASSLVSQNTGELFF. J is TRBJ2-2 and V is TRBV13, with unresolved D. Trimming stripped 1 base from V and 1 base from J, with 7 bases between. CDR1 and CDR2 (germline): PRHDT, FYEKMQ (reference sequence). The CDR3 length is 15 residues.